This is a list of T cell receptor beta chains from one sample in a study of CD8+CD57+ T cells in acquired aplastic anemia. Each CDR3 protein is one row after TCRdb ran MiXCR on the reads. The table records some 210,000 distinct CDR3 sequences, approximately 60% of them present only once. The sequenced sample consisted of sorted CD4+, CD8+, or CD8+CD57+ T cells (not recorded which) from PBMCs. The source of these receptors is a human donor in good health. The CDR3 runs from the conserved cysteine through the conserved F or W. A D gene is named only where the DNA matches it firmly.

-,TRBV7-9,CASSFRGGYEQYF
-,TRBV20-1,CSARNNEQFF
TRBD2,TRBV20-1,CSARESGGPYNEQFF
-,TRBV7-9,CASSSGSAKNIQYF
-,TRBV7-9,CASSSTLAEGGKNTGELFF
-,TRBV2,CASSENNSPLHF
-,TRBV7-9,CASSYGHGREQYF
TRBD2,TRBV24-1,CATSGSSGRPDTQYF
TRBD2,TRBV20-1,CSAAGLAGTYEQYF
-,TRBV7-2,CASSVDPPDTQYF
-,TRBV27,CTSSSLMSANYEQYF
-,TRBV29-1,CSSAGSNTGELFF
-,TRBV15,CATAPGTAPYEQYF
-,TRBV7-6,CASSSLPTANEQYF
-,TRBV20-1,CSARWTGYEQYF
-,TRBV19,CASRAGAYTGELFF
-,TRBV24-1,CATSDSRTDQETQYF
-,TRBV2,CASSEGSFNQPQHF
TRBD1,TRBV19,CASTLGTGAYNEQFF
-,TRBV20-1,CSASGGTTEAFF
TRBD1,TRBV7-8,CASSLEGAYQPQHF
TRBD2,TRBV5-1,CASKLAGDFTDTQYF
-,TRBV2,CASSAWDGTGAFF
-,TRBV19,CASTYGADYNEQFF
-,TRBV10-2,CASSELSQPQHF
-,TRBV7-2,CASSLGDPKEGLSLWHEQFF
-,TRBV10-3,CAISERSDNYGYTF
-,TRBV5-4,CASSSYKATRDDYTF
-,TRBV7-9,CASSLGGPNTGELLF
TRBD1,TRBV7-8,CASSPSSGTGEASF
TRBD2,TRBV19,CASRNDPSGSTDTQYF
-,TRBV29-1,CSVGGSYNSPLHF
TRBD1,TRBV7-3,CASSRDSNTGELFF
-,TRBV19,CASSIDPGTNTEAFF
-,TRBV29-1,CSVELGGLAETQYF
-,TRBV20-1,CSADQEGGQGNPEQYF
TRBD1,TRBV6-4,CASSDSTFVGTGTGDEQYF
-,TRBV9,CASRAGVDYNSPLHF